The clone carrying this T cell receptor (beta chain) appeared a few times. Its antigen is currently unknown. This sample was taken from a study of regulatory T cells in long-lasting Graves disease. Study observations and caveats: The TCR repertoire of persistent Graves' patients was less diverse than that of newly diagnosed ones.

As to time point: newly diagnosed GD, antithyroid drugs for less than 3 months. TCR sequences were obtained from RNA taken from PBMCs. The CDR3 extends over 17 amino acids. Trimming took off 3 bases at V and 7 bases at J, with 21 bases between the two ends. CDR1 and CDR2 (germline): SNHLY, FYNNEI. Both iRepertoire HTBI primers and Arm-PCR of CDR3 regions were used to build the TCR beta libraries. In TCRdb, the multiplex PCR reads were re-called with MiXCR into one record per CDR3 protein. The table includes 350,000 to 450,000 distinct CDR3 sequences, under 15% detected once. This sample also appeared in a second study, on T cells in Graves' hyperthyroidism and ophthalmopathy.

The clonotype originates from a woman in her 30s with Graves disease. This chain uses TRBV2 with TRBJ1-4; D ambiguous. The sample consisted of peripheral blood mononuclear cells (PBMCs), taken at new diagnosis, from a patient treated with antithyroid drugs. CDR3 sequence: CASSDRTRTQLGEKLFF. The CDR3 DNA reads TGTGCCAGCAGTGACAGGACCAGAACCCAGCTCGGTGAAAAACTGTTTTTT.